Below are 16 T cell receptor beta chains sequenced from a single sample in a study of cytomegalovirus exposure and HLA in healthy donors. Sequencing was performed with immunoSEQ multiplex PCR; in TCRdb, only in-frame clones are kept and a portion is missing. The table records 80,000 to 100,000 clones, roughly 87% of them present only once. Sequencing input: PBMCs. These receptors were collected from a man aged 18 to 30 in good health and CMV-seropositive.

The J gene is TRBJ2-1, the V gene TRBV11-2; 8 bases map to TRBD1. Per the germline V gene, CDR1 is SGHAT and CDR2 is FQNNGV. After removal of 4 bases from V and 7 bases from J, the junction contained 6 bases not matched to a gene. This CDR3 is 14 amino acids long. CDR3 in DNA: TGTGCCAGCAGCTCGGACAGGGTTGTGAATGAGCAGTTCTTC. As protein: CASSSDRVVNEQFF.

The gene calls are TRBV4-2 and TRBJ1-5; TRBD1 aligns across 10 bases. The CDR3 loop spans 15 amino acids. Germline trimming cut 2 bases from V and 4 bases from J; bases unmatched to any gene: 2. The germline V gene encodes CDR1 LGHNA and CDR2 YNFKEQ. CDR3 coding DNA: TGTGCCAGCAGCCAAACGGACAGGGGGAATCAGCCCCAGCATTTT. Translation: CASSQTDRGNQPQHF.

This clone was found once. The rearrangement uses TRBV18 and TRBJ1-6, with TRBD1 as a possible D gene (5 bases). CDR3 size: 15 residues. Germline V gene data show CDR1 as KGHSH and CDR2 as LQKENI. The V end was cut by 6 bases, the J end by 9 bases, with 18 bases between. This CDR3 is CASSPDAGMTSPLHF. In nucleotides, the CDR3 is TGTGCCAGCTCTCCCGACGCAGGGATGACTTCACCCCTCCACTTT. The full variable domain, its missing parts supplied by reference TRBV18 and TRBJ1-6, is NAGVMQNPRHLVRRRGQEARLRCSPMKGHSHVYWYRQLPEEGLKFMVYLQKENIIDESGMPKERFSAEFPKEGPSILRIQQVVRGDSAAYFCASSPDAGMTSPLHFGNGTRLTVT.

J is TRBJ1-1 and V is TRBV14; D unclear. The CDR3 contains 14 residues. V was pared by 0 bases and J by 7 bases, with 12 bases between. Germline values: CDR1 SGHDN, CDR2 FVKESK. CDR3 sequence: CASSQEIGGIEAFF. CDR3 nucleotide sequence: TGTGCCAGCAGCCAAGAAATCGGCGGCATTGAAGCTTTCTTT.

The chain recombines TRBV7-2 with TRBJ2-7; 10 bases fit TRBD2. CDR3 length: 16 residues. The germline V gene encodes CDR1 SGHTA and CDR2 FQGNSA. Losses at the gene ends were 1 base for V and 3 bases for J; bases not matched to a gene: 6. This CDR3 is CASSLDRTSGSYEQYF. The CDR3 DNA is TGTGCCAGCAGCTTAGATCGGACTAGCGGCAGCTACGAGCAGTACTTC.

This chain uses TRBV7-2 with TRBJ2-2, with a tentative D call TRBD2 (6 bases). The germline V gene encodes CDR1 SGHTA and CDR2 FQGNSA. This CDR3 has 17 amino acids. The V end lost 4 bases, the J end lost 1 base, and 16 bases lay between the germline ends. CDR3: CASSSSGGSLNTGELFF. DNA of the CDR3: TGTGCCAGCAGCTCAAGTGGGGGGTCGCTGAACACCGGGGAGCTGTTTTTT.

The chain has TRBV5-4 and TRBJ1-2, with TRBD1 matching 12 bases. From germline, CDR1 is SGHNT and CDR2 YYREEE (reference sequence). The CDR3 is made up of 16 amino acids. V shed 2 bases, J shed 8 bases, and the junction held 10 bases outside the gene matches. This CDR3 is CASSFPGTGGAEGYTF. The CDR3 region has the DNA TGTGCCAGCAGCTTCCCCGGGACAGGGGGCGCGGAGGGCTACACCTTC. Based on the CDR3 plus reference TRBV5-4 and TRBJ1-2, the full variable domain is ETGVTQSPTHLIKTRGQQVTLRCSSQSGHNTVSWYQQALGQGPQFIFQYYREEENGRGNFPPRFSGLQFPNYSSELNVNALELDDSALYLCASSFPGTGGAEGYTFGSGTRLTVV.

The chain joins TRBV5-1 to TRBJ2-7, with 9 bases identical to TRBD1. V gave up 2 bases and J gave up 3 bases; unmatched junction bases: 6. This CDR3 spans 15 amino acids. CDR1 is SGHRS, CDR2 YFSETQ, per germline. The CDR3 region has the DNA TGCGCCAGCAGCTTAGGACAGGGGCGGCTCTACGAGCAGTACTTC. It codes for CASSLGQGRLYEQYF.

The rearrangement uses TRBV9 and TRBJ2-7, with 9 bases matching TRBD2. The CDR3 runs to 14 residues. The germline CDR1 and CDR2 sequences are SGDLS and YYNGEE. J was trimmed by 1 base and V by 3 bases; bases with no gene match: 2. In DNA form, the CDR3 reads TGTGCCAGCAGCGCAAGCGGGGGGTCCTACGAGCAGTACTTC. Amino acid sequence: CASSASGGSYEQYF.

For the CDR3, the DNA is TGTGCCAGCAGAGCCGCCGGGGAGCTGTTTTTT. Amino acid sequence: CASRAAGELFF. This chain connects TRBV6-5 to TRBJ2-2; D is uncertain. Germline assignment: CDR1 MNHEY and CDR2 SVGAGI. Trimming cost V 6 bases and J 6 bases, with 5 bases left between them. The CDR3 is 11 amino acids.

The chain combines TRBV6-5 with TRBJ2-7, with D tentatively TRBD2 (6 bases). Germline-derived CDR1 and CDR2 are MNHEY and SVGAGI. The V end was cut by 5 bases, the J end by 4 bases, with 12 bases between. The CDR3 is 13 residues long. The CDR3 is CASSLRERYEQYF. CDR3 coding DNA: TGTGCCAGCAGTCTGCGGGAAAGGTACGAGCAGTACTTC.

This clone was detected only once. The chain employs TRBV5-1 and TRBJ1-3; D gene ambiguous. The V gene lost 1 base and the J gene lost 2 bases, with 13 bases spanning the gap. Germline-derived CDR1 and CDR2 are SGHRS and YFSETQ. The CDR3 runs 16 residues. In DNA, the CDR3 is TGCGCCAGCAGCTTGTCGTCCATAGAACCTGGAAACACCATATATTTT. It specifies CASSLSSIEPGNTIYF.

This clone has just a few counts. This chain links TRBV7-2 with TRBJ1-2, with a tentative D call TRBD1 (6 bases). Trimming stripped 1 base from V and 3 bases from J, with 18 bases between. Germline CDR1 and CDR2: SGHTA and FQGNSA. CDR3 length: 17 amino acids. The CDR3 sequence is CASSLGYRQAGDYGYTF. Written as DNA, the CDR3 is TGTGCCAGCAGCTTAGGATATCGTCAAGCAGGGGACTATGGCTACACCTTC.

The rearrangement joins TRBV15 to TRBJ1-5; TRBD1 aligns across 12 bases. V shed 3 bases and J 4 bases; nucleotides not matched to a gene: 1. The CDR3 has 15 amino acids. Per germline, CDR1 LNHNV and CDR2 YYDKDF (reference sequence). The chain's CDR3 is CATSRGQGANQPQHF. For the CDR3, the DNA is TGTGCCACCAGCAGGGGACAGGGGGCTAATCAGCCCCAGCATTTT. Looking up the rest from reference TRBV15 and TRBJ1-5 gives the full variable domain: DAMVIQNPRYQVTQFGKPVTLSCSQTLNHNVMYWYQQKSSQAPKLLFHYYDKDFNNEADTPDNFQSRRPNTSFCFLDIRSPGLGDTAMYLCATSRGQGANQPQHFGDGTRLSIL.

The chain is built from TRBV27 and TRBJ1-1, with 7 bases identical to TRBD1. V lost 3 bases, J lost 5 bases, and 6 bases stayed unmatched. The germline CDR1 and CDR2 sequences are MNHEY and SMNVEV (reference sequence). This CDR3 has 14 amino acids. The CDR3 sequence is CASSFKQGGTEAFF. The CDR3 bases are TGTGCCAGCAGTTTTAAGCAGGGGGGTACTGAAGCTTTCTTT.

This clone was found once. The chain carries TRBV6-6 and TRBJ1-5; 8 bases agree with TRBD1. The CDR3 runs 13 residues. With V trimmed by 6 bases and J by 7 bases, 5 bases remained unmatched. Germline values: CDR1 MNHNY, CDR2 SVGAGI (reference sequence). In DNA, the CDR3 is TGTGCCAGCAGGCAGACAGGGGTACAGCCCCAGCATTTT. Its translation: CASRQTGVQPQHF.